The clone carrying this TCR beta chain was found a few times. Antigen specificity is unknown. Germline CDR1 and CDR2: LGHNA and YNFKEQ. V lost 1 base and J 8 bases, leaving 11 bases between the germline ends. The CDR3 is made up of 13 amino acids. This entry comes from a study of CD8+CD57+ T cells in acquired aplastic anemia. Study-wide results and limits: Comparison of patients with controls identified around 30 shared CD8+ CDR3 sequences.

The use of genomic DNA as template underpinned the TCR beta VDJ and CDR3 profiling. Each CDR3 protein gets one entry after TCRdb re-called the reads with MiXCR. This table holds about 200,000 distinct CDR3 sequences, 34% found once. J is TRBJ1-1 and V is TRBV4-2, with D maybe TRBD1 (6 bases). This TCR was sampled from a human donor in good health, serving as a control. Sequenced input: sorted CD4+, CD8+, or CD8+CD57+ T cells (not recorded which) from PBMCs. Written as DNA, the CDR3 is TGTGCCAGCAGCCAAGTTGTGGACAGCGAAGCTTTCTTT. This sequence encodes CASSQVVDSEAFF.